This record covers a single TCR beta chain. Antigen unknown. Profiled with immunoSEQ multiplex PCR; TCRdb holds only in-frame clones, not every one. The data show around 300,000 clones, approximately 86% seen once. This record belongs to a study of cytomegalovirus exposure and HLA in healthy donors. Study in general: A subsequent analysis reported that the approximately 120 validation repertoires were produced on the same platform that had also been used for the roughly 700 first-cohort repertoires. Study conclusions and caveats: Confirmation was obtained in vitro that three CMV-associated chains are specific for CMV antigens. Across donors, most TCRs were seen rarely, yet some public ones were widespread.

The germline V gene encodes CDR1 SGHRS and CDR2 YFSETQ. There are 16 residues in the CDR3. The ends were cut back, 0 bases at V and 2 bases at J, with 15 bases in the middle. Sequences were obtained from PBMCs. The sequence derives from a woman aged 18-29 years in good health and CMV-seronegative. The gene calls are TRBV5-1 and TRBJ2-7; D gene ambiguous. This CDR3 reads CASSLGDSTIAYEQYF. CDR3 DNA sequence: TGCGCCAGCAGCTTGGGAGACTCAACTATTGCCTACGAGCAGTACTTC.